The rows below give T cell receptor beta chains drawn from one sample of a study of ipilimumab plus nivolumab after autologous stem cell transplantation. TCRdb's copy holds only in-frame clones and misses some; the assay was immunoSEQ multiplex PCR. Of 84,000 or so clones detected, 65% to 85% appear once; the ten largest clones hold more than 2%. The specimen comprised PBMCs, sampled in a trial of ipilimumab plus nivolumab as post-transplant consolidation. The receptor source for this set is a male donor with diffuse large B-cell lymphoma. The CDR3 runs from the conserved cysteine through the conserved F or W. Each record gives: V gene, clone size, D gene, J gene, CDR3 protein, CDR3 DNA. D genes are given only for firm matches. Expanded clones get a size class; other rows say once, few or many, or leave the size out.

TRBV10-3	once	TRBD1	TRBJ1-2	CAISELTGANYGYTF	TGTGCCATCAGTGAGTTAACAGGGGCTAACTATGGCTACACCTTC
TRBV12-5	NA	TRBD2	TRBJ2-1	CASGLGTSGNNEQFF	TGTGCTAGTGGTTTAGGGACTAGCGGAAACAATGAGCAGTTCTTC
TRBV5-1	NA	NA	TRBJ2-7	CASSSMRTYEQYF	TGCGCCAGCAGCTCCATGCGTACCTACGAGCAGTACTTC
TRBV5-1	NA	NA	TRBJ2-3	CASSSQWAQDTQYF	TGCGCCAGCAGCTCACAGTGGGCCCAAGATACGCAGTATTTT
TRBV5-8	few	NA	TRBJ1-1	CASSLNPTLGWNTEAFF	TGTGCCAGCAGCTTGAATCCGACGCTCGGTTGGAACACTGAAGCTTTCTTT
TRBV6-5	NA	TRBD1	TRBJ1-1	CASSDRGPEAFF	TGTGCCAGCAGTGACAGGGGCCCTGAAGCTTTCTTT
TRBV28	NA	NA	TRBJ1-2	CASSMRGHGYTF	TGTGCCAGCAGCATGCGGGGTCATGGCTACACCTTC
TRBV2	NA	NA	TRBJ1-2	CASRSGYGYTF	TGTGCCAGCAGGTCAGGGTATGGCTACACCTTC
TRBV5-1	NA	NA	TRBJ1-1	CASTREVGRNTEAFF	TGCGCCAGCACACGGGAAGTGGGTAGGAACACTGAAGCTTTCTTT
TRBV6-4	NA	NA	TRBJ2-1	CATKGDGGPSSYNEQFF	TGTGCCACCAAAGGGGATGGGGGTCCCTCCTCCTACAATGAGCAGTTCTTC
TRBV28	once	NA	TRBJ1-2	CASSRPLANYGYTF	TGTGCCAGCAGCCGACCATTAGCTAACTATGGCTACACCTTC
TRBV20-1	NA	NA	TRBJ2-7	CSASQGYEQYF	TGCAGTGCTAGTCAGGGCTACGAGCAGTACTTC
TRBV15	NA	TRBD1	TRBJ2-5	CATSREGTAQETQYF	TGTGCCACCAGCAGAGAAGGGACAGCGCAAGAGACCCAGTACTTC
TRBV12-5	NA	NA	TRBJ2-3	CASGLRGQSTDTQYF	TGTGCTAGTGGTTTGCGGGGGCAGAGCACAGATACGCAGTATTTT
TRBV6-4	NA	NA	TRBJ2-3	CASSDQLGDTQYF	TGTGCCAGCAGTGACCAGTTAGGGGATACGCAGTATTTT
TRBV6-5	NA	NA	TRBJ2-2	CASSRDSGSTGELFF	TGTGCCAGCAGTCGGGACTCGGGGAGCACCGGGGAGCTGTTTTTT
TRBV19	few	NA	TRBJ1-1	CASSIGRQRMTEAFF	TGTGCCAGTAGTATAGGAAGACAGAGGATGACTGAAGCTTTCTTT
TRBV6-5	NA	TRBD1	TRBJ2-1	CASSYGQGAHEQFF	TGTGCCAGCAGTTACGGACAGGGGGCCCATGAGCAGTTCTTC
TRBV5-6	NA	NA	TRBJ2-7	CASGDGGVREQYF	TGTGCCAGCGGTGATGGAGGCGTAAGAGAGCAGTACTTC
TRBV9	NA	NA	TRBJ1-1	CASSVQAGDTEAFF	TGTGCCAGCAGCGTACAGGCAGGGGACACTGAAGCTTTCTTT
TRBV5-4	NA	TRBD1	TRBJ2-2	CASSPGTGNTGELFF	TGTGCCAGCAGCCCTGGGACAGGAAACACCGGGGAGCTGTTTTTT
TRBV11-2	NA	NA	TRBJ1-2	CASSPVSGLGDDGYTF	TGTGCCAGCAGCCCAGTAAGCGGATTAGGGGATGACGGCTACACCTTC
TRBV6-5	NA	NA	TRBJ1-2	CASSQTDNYGYTF	TGTGCCAGCAGTCAGACAGATAACTATGGCTACACCTTC
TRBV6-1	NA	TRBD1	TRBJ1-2	CASSEASSAGQGSRYYGYTF	TGTGCCAGCAGTGAAGCTAGTTCGGCGGGACAGGGGTCACGATACTATGGCTACACCTTC
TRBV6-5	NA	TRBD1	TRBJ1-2	CASRNPGQNYGYTF	TGTGCCAGCAGAAACCCGGGACAGAACTATGGCTACACCTTC
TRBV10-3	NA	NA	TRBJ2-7	CAISEGYSDLAYEQYF	TGTGCCATCAGTGAGGGTTACAGTGACTTAGCCTACGAGCAGTACTTC
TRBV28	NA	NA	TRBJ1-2	CASSGGAWGYTF	TGTGCCAGCAGTGGGGGGGCCTGGGGCTACACCTTC
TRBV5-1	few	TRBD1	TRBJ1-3	CASSWSGTGEGTIYF	TGCGCCAGCAGCTGGTCCGGGACAGGGGAGGGCACCATATATTTT
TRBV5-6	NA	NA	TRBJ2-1	CASSWMNEQFF	TGTGCCAGCAGCTGGATGAATGAGCAGTTCTTC
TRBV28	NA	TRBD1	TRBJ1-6	CASSQGDGNSPLHF	TGTGCCAGCAGTCAGGGGGACGGAAATTCACCCCTCCACTTT
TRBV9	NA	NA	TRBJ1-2	CASSGRDGAYGYTF	TGTGCCAGCAGCGGTCGGGACGGGGCCTATGGCTACACCTTC
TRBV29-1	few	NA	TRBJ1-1	CSVWSGSNTEAFF	TGCAGCGTTTGGTCAGGGTCGAACACTGAAGCTTTCTTT
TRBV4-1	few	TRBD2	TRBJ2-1	CASSQGTSGVNNEQFF	TGCGCCAGCAGCCAAGGGACTAGCGGGGTGAACAATGAGCAGTTCTTC
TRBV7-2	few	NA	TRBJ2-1	CASSPDSSYNEQFF	TGTGCCAGCAGCCCGGACTCCTCCTACAATGAGCAGTTCTTC
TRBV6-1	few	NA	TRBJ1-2	CASSQGPKWGYTF	TGTGCCAGCAGTCAGGGCCCCAAGTGGGGCTACACCTTC
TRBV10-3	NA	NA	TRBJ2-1	CAIRRAPGDNEQFF	TGTGCCATCAGGAGAGCGCCGGGTGACAATGAGCAGTTCTTC
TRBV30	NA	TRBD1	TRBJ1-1	CTWSVRTGGNTEAFF	TGTACCTGGAGTGTAAGGACAGGGGGAAACACTGAAGCTTTCTTT
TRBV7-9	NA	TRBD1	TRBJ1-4	CASSTQQGTNEKLFF	TGTGCCAGCAGCACCCAACAGGGGACTAATGAAAAACTGTTTTTT
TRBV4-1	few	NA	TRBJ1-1	CASSQLILLRGQNTAEAFF	TGCGCCAGCAGCCAATTAATACTTCTTAGGGGACAAAATACGGCCGAAGCTTTCTTT
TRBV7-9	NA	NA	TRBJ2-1	CASSSEDEQFF	TGTGCCAGCAGCAGCGAGGATGAGCAGTTCTTC
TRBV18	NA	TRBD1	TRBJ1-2	CASSPNTGGNYGYTF	TGTGCCAGCTCGCCAAACACAGGGGGTAACTATGGCTACACCTTC